These 29 T cell receptor beta chains came from one sample sequenced in a study of control samples from healthy donors and cancer patients. Clones were sequenced by immunoSEQ multiplex PCR, and TCRdb holds only the in-frame ones, with some missing. Found here are some 150,000 clones, roughly 89% of them singletons; the top ten hold approximately 7%. The specimen was blood. Receptor source: a man aged 18 to 35 in good health.

The chain links TRBV4-2 to TRBJ2-7, with D perhaps given as TRBD1 or TRBD2 (5 bases each). This CDR3 is built from 16 residues. V was trimmed by 4 bases and J by 3 bases, leaving 19 bases between them. Germline values: CDR1 LGHNA, CDR2 YNFKEQ. The CDR3 spells CASSLRGAPGIYEQYF. CDR3 nucleotide sequence: TGTGCCAGCAGCCTTCGAGGGGCCCCCGGTATCTACGAGCAGTACTTC.

V and J are TRBV6-2 or TRBV6-3 and TRBJ2-3, with D tentatively TRBD1 (6 bases). The CDR3 extends over 14 amino acids. Germline V gene data show CDR1 as MNHEY and CDR2 as SVGEGT. V lost 4 bases to trimming and J lost 4 bases, with 12 bases between them. The CDR3 nucleotides read TGTGCCAGCAGTTTCGACAGGCGCGCAGATACGCAGTATTTT. The encoded protein is CASSFDRRADTQYF.

This clone was seen just once. The V call is TRBV7-6, the J call TRBJ2-7, with 9 bases fitting TRBD1. CDR3 length equals 16 residues. Germline CDR1 SGHVS, CDR2 FNYEAQ. The V and J ends lost 4 bases and 6 bases, in that order; junction bases with no gene match: 13. The CDR3 region has the DNA TGTGCCAGCAGCTCAACCTTACAGGGGGCGCGAGGCGAGCAGTACTTC. Residues: CASSSTLQGARGEQYF.

The chain recombines TRBV7-9 with TRBJ2-7; the D gene is possibly TRBD2 (6 bases). CDR1 and CDR2 from the germline V gene are SEHNR and FQNEAQ (reference sequence). This CDR3 spans 13 amino acids. Trimming left V 5 bases short and J 5 bases short, with 13 bases between. For the CDR3, the DNA is TGTGCCAGCAGCCCCCGGAGGGACCACGAGCAGTACTTC. Translated: CASSPRRDHEQYF. Supplemented by reference TRBV7-9 and TRBJ2-7, the full variable domain reads DTGVSQNPRHKITKRGQNVTFRCDPISEHNRLYWYRQTLGQGPEFLTYFQNEAQLEKSRLLSDRFSAERPKGSFSTLEIQRTEQGDSAMYLCASSPRRDHEQYFGPGTRLTVT.

This chain links TRBV9 with TRBJ1-3, with TRBD1 as a possible D gene (6 bases). V gave up 3 bases and J gave up 0 bases, with 16 bases separating them. The CDR3 has 17 residues. CDR1 is SGDLS and CDR2 is YYNGEE in the germline V gene. CDR3 amino acids: CASSEGGSLPSGNTIYF. The CDR3 DNA reads TGTGCCAGCAGCGAGGGGGGCAGCCTACCCTCTGGAAACACCATATATTTT.

The rearrangement uses TRBV9 and TRBJ2-5, with 9 bases that match TRBD1. Germline V CDR1 and CDR2: SGDLS, YYNGEE. V was pared by 2 bases and J by 0 bases, with 5 bases of the junction left unmatched. CDR3 length: 16 residues. The CDR3 DNA reads TGTGCCAGCAGCGTTACCGGGACAGGGAACCAAGAGACCCAGTACTTC. As protein: CASSVTGTGNQETQYF.

This clone was seen a single time. The V gene is TRBV12-3 or TRBV12-4, the J gene TRBJ1-4; D gene unclear. This CDR3 has 13 amino acids. V lost 4 bases to trimming and J lost 8 bases, with 11 bases between them. The CDR3 region is CASSSWDREKLFF. CDR3 nucleotides: TGTGCCAGCAGTTCATGGGATAGGGAAAAACTGTTTTTT.

The chain employs TRBV15 and TRBJ1-2, with 8 bases identical to TRBD1. CDR3 length equals 14 residues. Germline lookup yields CDR1 LNHNV and CDR2 YYDKDF (reference sequence). V lost 3 bases, J lost 3 bases, and 3 bases stayed unmatched. CDR3 region: CATSSAGGDYGYTF. The CDR3 nucleotides are TGTGCCACCAGCAGTGCAGGGGGCGACTATGGCTACACCTTC.

V gene TRBV4-2 combines with J gene TRBJ2-2; a possible D gene is TRBD2 (6 bases). CDR3 length: 16 residues. Germline CDR1 LGHNA, CDR2 YNFKEQ. V lost 0 bases and J 6 bases, leaving 14 bases between the germline ends. CDR3 DNA sequence: TGTGCCAGCAGCCAAGAGGGGGGACGCAGTCCCGGGGAGCTGTTTTTT. Its translation is CASSQEGGRSPGELFF.

In nucleotides, the CDR3 is TGTGCCAGCAGTTTAGGGACCGCTCTTTATGGCTACACCTTC. Its protein is CASSLGTALYGYTF. The chain recombines TRBV28 with TRBJ1-2, with D tentatively TRBD1 (5 bases). Trimming left V 2 bases short and J 5 bases short, with 12 bases between. CDR1 MDHEN and CDR2 SYDVKM come from the germline V gene. The CDR3 is made up of 14 amino acids.

The rearrangement links TRBV11-3 to TRBJ2-3; D is ambiguous. The CDR3 totals 15 residues. Germline V gene lookup returns CDR1 SGHNT and CDR2 YENEEA. Trimming cost V 2 bases and J 2 bases, with 11 bases left between them. In DNA, the CDR3 is TGTGCCAGCAGCTTATTTGAGGAACTCACAGATACGCAGTATTTT. It is translated as CASSLFEELTDTQYF.

This chain uses TRBV11-3 with TRBJ1-1; D ambiguous. The CDR3 spans 12 residues. V was cut by 3 bases and J by 1 base, with 3 bases left in between. Germline assignment: CDR1 SGHNT and CDR2 YENEEA. CDR3 DNA sequence: TGTGCCAGCAGCTTCGGGAACACTGAAGCTTTCTTT. Its protein product is CASSFGNTEAFF. The whole variable domain, remainder taken from reference TRBV11-3 and TRBJ1-1, is EAGVVQSPRYKIIEKKQPVAFWCNPISGHNTLYWYLQNLGQGPELLIRYENEEAVDDSQLPKDRFSAERLKGVDSTLKIQPAELGDSAVYLCASSFGNTEAFFGQGTRLTVV.

This rearrangement joins TRBV18 to TRBJ1-1; D gene uncertain. Trimming removed 5 bases at V and 4 bases at J, with 14 bases between. This CDR3 has 14 residues. Germline V gene sequence: CDR1 KGHSH, CDR2 LQKENI. CDR3 amino acids: CASSNSVAGTEAFF. CDR3 coding DNA: TGTGCCAGCTCAAACAGTGTTGCGGGCACTGAAGCTTTCTTT. Combining the CDR3 with reference TRBV18 and TRBJ1-1 gives the whole variable domain NAGVMQNPRHLVRRRGQEARLRCSPMKGHSHVYWYRQLPEEGLKFMVYLQKENIIDESGMPKERFSAEFPKEGPSILRIQQVVRGDSAAYFCASSNSVAGTEAFFGQGTRLTVV.

This sequence joins TRBV15 and TRBJ1-2, with D possibly matching TRBD1 (6 bases). The V gene's germline CDR1 is LNHNV and CDR2 YYDKDF (reference sequence). Trimming shortened V by 0 bases and J by 7 bases, and 15 bases separated the two germline ends. The CDR3 has 15 amino acids. The CDR3, as DNA: TGTGCCACCAGCAGAGAGATGGGGGCAACGGCTGGCTACACCTTC. This translates into CATSREMGATAGYTF.

This clone has a single count. This chain links TRBV28 with TRBJ2-1; 7 bases are a match to TRBD1. The V and J ends lost 6 bases and 3 bases, in that order; junction bases with no gene match: 8. Germline loops: CDR1 MDHEN, CDR2 SYDVKM. This CDR3 contains 15 residues. As DNA, the CDR3 is TGTGCCAGCAGGGGGACAGACCATAACTACAATGAGCAGTTCTTC. This encodes CASRGTDHNYNEQFF.

This chain joins TRBV6-4 and TRBJ2-6, with D possibly TRBD2 on 7 matching bases. Looked up from germline, CDR1 is MRHNA and CDR2 is SNTAGT. V gave up 6 bases and J gave up 0 bases, with 12 bases separating them. This CDR3 has 16 amino acids. CDR3 sequence (DNA): TGTGCCAGCAGCCCGGGGGGCAACTCTGGGGCCAACGTCCTGACTTTC. It codes for CASSPGGNSGANVLTF.

V gene TRBV3-1 (or the pseudogene TRBV3-2) combines with J gene TRBJ1-2; tentatively, D is TRBD1 (6 bases). The V end lost 0 bases, the J end lost 8 bases, and 13 bases lay between the germline ends. Germline CDR1 and CDR2: LGHDT and YNNKEL (reference sequence). The CDR3 is 14 residues long. The CDR3 DNA sequence: TGTGCCAGCAGCCAAGATCACACAGGGCGCGGCTACACCTTC. Translating it yields CASSQDHTGRGYTF.

The chain has TRBV4-1 and TRBJ2-7, with 7 bases aligning to TRBD1. With 3 bases clipped from V and 0 bases from J, the junction kept 8 bases outside the gene matches. This CDR3 comprises 16 residues. CDR1 and CDR2 (germline): MGHRA, YSYEKL. The CDR3 sequence is CASSQTGTAISYEQYF. The DNA of the CDR3 is TGCGCCAGCAGCCAGACCGGGACAGCGATCTCCTACGAGCAGTACTTC.

The chain employs TRBV7-2 and TRBJ2-5, with 7 bases that match TRBD1. The trim removed 8 bases at V and 5 bases at J, leaving 5 bases unmatched. CDR1 SGHTA and CDR2 FQGNSA come from the germline V gene. This CDR3 contains 12 residues. CDR3 amino acids: CASARGRETQYF. The CDR3 DNA reads as TGTGCCAGCGCTAGGGGGCGGGAGACCCAGTACTTC.

The V and J genes are TRBV11-2 and TRBJ2-1; TRBD1 or TRBD2 may be the D gene (5 bases each). The CDR3 loop spans 12 amino acids. Germline V gene data show CDR1 as SGHAT and CDR2 as FQNNGV. Trimming left V 8 bases short and J 7 bases short, with 12 bases between. CDR3 nucleotides: TGTGCCAGCGGGCCGGGGCGGAATGAGCAGTTCTTC. The encoded protein is CASGPGRNEQFF.

The J gene is TRBJ1-2, the V gene TRBV6-5; D possibly corresponds to TRBD1 (5 bases). The CDR3 loop spans 13 amino acids. V lost 6 bases, J lost 8 bases, and 16 bases lay in between. Germline V gene sequence: CDR1 MNHEY, CDR2 SVGAGI. The CDR3, as DNA: TGTGCCAGCAGCCCGGGGCCCCGGGGAGGCTACACCTTC. This sequence encodes CASSPGPRGGYTF.

The V and J genes are TRBV5-1 and TRBJ2-7; 8 nucleotides agree with TRBD1. CDR3 size: 16 residues. V shed 3 bases and J 0 bases; nucleotides not matched to a gene: 8. The germline CDR1 and CDR2 sequences are SGHRS and YFSETQ. The CDR3 DNA sequence: TGCGCCAGCAGCTCGGGTTTCGGACAGGGCTCCTACGAGCAGTACTTC. This gives the protein CASSSGFGQGSYEQYF.

The genes are TRBV12-3 or TRBV12-4 and TRBJ1-2, with 8 bases fitting TRBD1. The CDR3 sequence is 12 residues long. The V and J ends lost 4 bases and 8 bases, in that order; junction bases with no gene match: 3. CDR3 coding DNA: TGTGCCAGCAGTTCCCAGGGGGCAGGCTACACCTTC. It specifies CASSSQGAGYTF.

This chain joins TRBV10-3 and TRBJ2-5; TRBD1 matches at 11 bases. The junction had 11 bases not matched to a gene; V was cut back by 6 bases and J by 5 bases. The CDR3 has 16 amino acids. Germline CDR1 and CDR2: ENHRY and SYGVKD. The DNA for the CDR3 is TGTGCCATCAGCGGACAGGGGGCGGCGGTAGGGGAGACCCAGTACTTC. Translation: CAISGQGAAVGETQYF.

This clone was observed a single time. V is TRBV4-1 and J is TRBJ2-3, with 11 bases identical to TRBD2. J was trimmed by 6 bases and V by 4 bases; bases with no gene match: 12. The germline V gene encodes CDR1 MGHRA and CDR2 YSYEKL. The CDR3 contains 17 residues. Here the CDR3 DNA reads TGCGCCAGCAGCCGAGGGGGACTAGCGGTTTTAGGGGATACGCAGTATTTT. Amino acids: CASSRGGLAVLGDTQYF.

The rearrangement links TRBV5-1 to TRBJ2-5; 11 positions match TRBD2. The CDR3 sequence is 17 residues long. J gave up 6 bases and V 3 bases, and 13 bases lay outside the gene matches. The V gene's germline CDR1 is SGHRS and CDR2 YFSETQ. CDR3 coding DNA: TGCGCCAGCAGCTCCGGACCTAGCGGGGGGCCCAACAAGACCCAGTACTTC. Encoded protein: CASSSGPSGGPNKTQYF.

V is TRBV7-2 and J is TRBJ1-2; possible D gene TRBD1, 5 bases. This CDR3 region has 15 residues. The germline V gene has CDR1 SGHTA and CDR2 FQGNSA. V shed 5 bases and J shed 3 bases, with 16 bases lying between them. The CDR3 spells CASSASAGIYYGYTF. The CDR3 bases are TGTGCCAGCAGCGCTTCAGCAGGGATTTACTATGGCTACACCTTC.

V usage is TRBV7-3 and J usage is TRBJ1-1; D is unresolved. Trimming took off 2 bases at V and 4 bases at J, with 5 bases between the two ends. CDR1 SGHTA and CDR2 FQGTGA come from the germline V gene. This CDR3 is built from 12 residues. CDR3 sequence: CASSLWSTEAFF. DNA of the CDR3: TGTGCCAGCAGCTTATGGAGCACTGAAGCTTTCTTT.

V usage is TRBV6-1 and J usage is TRBJ1-2; possible D gene TRBD1, 6 bases. The CDR3 extends over 15 amino acids. V lost 0 bases, J lost 4 bases, and 12 bases lay in between. Germline V gives CDR1 MNHNS, CDR2 SASEGT. The CDR3 here is CASSEALGDIYGYTF. The CDR3, as DNA: TGTGCCAGCAGTGAAGCCCTCGGGGACATCTATGGCTACACCTTC.